The entry below gives a single T cell receptor (beta chain) sequence along with its context. This clone appeared a single time. Its target antigen remains unknown. Base-call qualities are not available, and no considerably larger clone is one nucleotide away. This entry is derived from a study of PD-L1 blockade in urothelial cancer (dated by TCRdb to the late 2010s). Regarding the complete study: Every patient began therapy at some point between 2013 and 2015 and was given atezolizumab 1,200 mg intravenously every 3 weeks. Blood samples gave a median of about 130,000 T cells and approximately 80,000 unique TCRs, with a median clonality of 0.080. Blood samples were analyzed at 3 weeks after treatment start (second dose) and at 6 weeks after treatment start. The study, an exploratory multi-omic analysis, examined somatic, immune and clinical correlates of response to PD-L1 blockade with atezolizumab in urothelial cancer. Approximately 29 patients had pretreatment blood TCR-seq, roughly 25 had at least one posttreatment blood collection, and roughly 25 had tumor TCR-seq. An ECOG performance status of 0 or 1 was recorded for the patients, and 0 to 3 prior chemotherapy regimens had been received by the patients. Pretreatment tumor samples and matched peripheral blood, collected serially before and after atezolizumab treatment, underwent TCR sequencing. Durable clinical benefit was defined as progression-free survival longer than 6 months, and TCR features were also tested against progression-free and overall survival. About 85% of the roughly 29 patients were males with bladder-origin urothelial cancer, and about 65% of the roughly 30 reported a prior smoking history. Durable clinical benefit was achieved by nine patients and was not achieved by 20 patients. In the same patients, whole exome sequencing and RNA sequencing of pretreatment tumors were performed in addition to TCR sequencing. Summary of the overall study and its limitations: Among patients with durable benefit, tumor-associated TCR clones showed greater expansion in peripheral blood 3 weeks after treatment started (n ≈ 20, p = 0.022). Improved progression-free and overall survival was associated with having pretreatment peripheral blood TCR clonality below the median. Because the sample size was small (n ≈ 27) and many of the analyses were exploratory, the results are meant to be hypothesis-generating.

A total of 29 patients with locally advanced or metastatic urothelial carcinoma, treated at Memorial Sloan Kettering on a trial protocol, made up the cohort. Peripheral blood mononuclear cells were collected pretreatment and during treatment, with between 1 and 8 total time points obtained per patient. The Qiagen DNeasy Blood extraction kit was used to purify genomic DNA from total PBMCs and from tumor samples. PBMCs were collected pretreatment and during treatment, and were isolated and stored as previously described. Trimming takes 0 bases off V and 8 bases off J; junction bases not matched to a gene: 9. From the cysteine up to the phenylalanine, the CDR3 has a length of 15 residues. Only CDR3 DNA remains: 45 bases, in frame from the first base. As encoded in the germline V gene, CDR1 is LGHNA while CDR2 is YNFKEQ. Each PCR received spiked-in synthetic TCR analog templates so that absolute template abundance could be estimated from read counts. TCRbeta CDR3 regions were amplified from genomic DNA with bias-controlled V and J gene primers using the immunoSEQ assay. Sequencing of rearranged TCRbeta segments was performed at approximately 20X coverage. As for how the authors treated the data: Clustering was used to correct sequencing errors, and CDR3s were annotated against IMGT to assign V, D and J genes. Only productive TCRbeta rearrangements were used in downstream analyses, excluding out-of-frame or stop-codon sequences. To compute clonality, Shannon entropy was normalized by the log of the number of unique productive sequences and then subtracted from one. Clones differing between time points or between blood and tumor were identified by Fisher's exact test with Benjamini-Hochberg correction at adjusted p below 0.01. TCRdb re-hosts the immuneACCESS table, in-frame sequences only. Its copies lack some clones; in the studies checked, an unresolved V gene accounts for under half of them, and the cause for the rest is not known. V, J and clone size were drawn from that table, and D and trimming were deduced from the DNA. Counted in this sample were more than 80,000 clones; 82% of them appeared once. Over 7.5% of the sample comes from the top ten.

This TCR was sampled from a man aged 65-85 years with urothelial cancer. The source was PBMCs, collected around atezolizumab (anti-PD-L1) treatment. This chain is built from TRBV4-2 and TRBJ1-2; TRBD1 lines up with 7 middle nucleotides. The sequenced DNA: TGTGCCAGCAGCCAAGATAAGGAGGGGGCGGTCGGCTACACCTTC. This is translated as CASSQDKEGAVGYTF.